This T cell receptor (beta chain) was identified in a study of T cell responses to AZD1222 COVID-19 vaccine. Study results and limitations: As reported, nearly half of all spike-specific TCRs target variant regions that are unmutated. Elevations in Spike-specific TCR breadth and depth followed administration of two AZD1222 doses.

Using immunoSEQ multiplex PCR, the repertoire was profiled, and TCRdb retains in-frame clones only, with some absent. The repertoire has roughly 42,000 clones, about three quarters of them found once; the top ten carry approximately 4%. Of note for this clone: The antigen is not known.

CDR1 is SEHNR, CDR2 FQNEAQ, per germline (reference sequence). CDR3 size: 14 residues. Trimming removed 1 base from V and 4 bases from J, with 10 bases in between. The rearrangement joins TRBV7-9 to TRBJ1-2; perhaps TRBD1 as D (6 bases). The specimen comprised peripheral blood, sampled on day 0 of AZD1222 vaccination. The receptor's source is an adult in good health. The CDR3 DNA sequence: TGTGCCAGCAGCTTAGAACCGGACAGCTATGGCTACACCTTC. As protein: CASSLEPDSYGYTF. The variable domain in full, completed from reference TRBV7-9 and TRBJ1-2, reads DTGVSQNPRHKITKRGQNVTFRCDPISEHNRLYWYRQTLGQGPEFLTYFQNEAQLEKSRLLSDRFSAERPKGSFSTLEIQRTEQGDSAMYLCASSLEPDSYGYTFGSGTRLTVV.